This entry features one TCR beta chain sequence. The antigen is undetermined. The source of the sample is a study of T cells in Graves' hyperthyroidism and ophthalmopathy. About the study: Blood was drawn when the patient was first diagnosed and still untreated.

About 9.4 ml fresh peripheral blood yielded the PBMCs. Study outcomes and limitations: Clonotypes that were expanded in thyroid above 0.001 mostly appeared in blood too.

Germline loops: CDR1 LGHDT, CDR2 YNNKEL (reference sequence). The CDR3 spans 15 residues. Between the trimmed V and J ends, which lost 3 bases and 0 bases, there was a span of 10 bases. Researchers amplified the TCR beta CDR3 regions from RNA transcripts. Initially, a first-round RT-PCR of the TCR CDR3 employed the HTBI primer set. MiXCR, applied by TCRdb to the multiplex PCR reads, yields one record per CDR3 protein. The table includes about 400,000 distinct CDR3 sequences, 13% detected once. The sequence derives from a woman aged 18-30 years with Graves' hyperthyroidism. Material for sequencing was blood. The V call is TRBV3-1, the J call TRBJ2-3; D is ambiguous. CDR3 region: CASSQNRVSTDTQYF. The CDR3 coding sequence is TGTGCCAGCAGCCAGAATAGGGTTAGCACAGATACGCAGTATTTT.